This T cell receptor beta chain was profiled in a study of T cell responses to AZD1222 COVID-19 vaccine. This clone was seen a single time. The antigen remains unidentified. Assay: immunoSEQ multiplex PCR; the TCRdb copy retains only in-frame clones and omits some. The table shows 120,000 or so clones, with 90% occurring only once. Germline CDR1 is SGHTA and CDR2 is FQGNSA. CDR3 length: 14 amino acids. The ends were cut back, 2 bases at V and 8 bases at J, with 13 bases in the middle. Notes on the study in general: Two doses of AZD1222 preceded a rise in Spike-specific TCR breadth and depth. At baseline, just a handful of AZD1222 recipients tested seropositive.

The sample was peripheral blood, taken on day 0 of MenACWY control vaccination. The rearrangement uses TRBV7-2 and TRBJ2-4; a weak D match, TRBD2 (5 bases). The TCR originated in an adult in good health. The CDR3 protein is CASSLWSGRYIQYF. CDR3 in DNA: TGTGCCAGCAGCTTATGGTCGGGAAGATACATTCAGTACTTC. Full variable domain (rest looked up from reference TRBV7-2 and TRBJ2-4): GAGVSQSPSNKVTEKGKDVELRCDPISGHTALYWYRQSLGQGLEFLIYFQGNSAPDKSGLPSDRFSAERTGGSVSTLTIQRTQQEDSAVYLCASSLWSGRYIQYFGAGTRLSVL.